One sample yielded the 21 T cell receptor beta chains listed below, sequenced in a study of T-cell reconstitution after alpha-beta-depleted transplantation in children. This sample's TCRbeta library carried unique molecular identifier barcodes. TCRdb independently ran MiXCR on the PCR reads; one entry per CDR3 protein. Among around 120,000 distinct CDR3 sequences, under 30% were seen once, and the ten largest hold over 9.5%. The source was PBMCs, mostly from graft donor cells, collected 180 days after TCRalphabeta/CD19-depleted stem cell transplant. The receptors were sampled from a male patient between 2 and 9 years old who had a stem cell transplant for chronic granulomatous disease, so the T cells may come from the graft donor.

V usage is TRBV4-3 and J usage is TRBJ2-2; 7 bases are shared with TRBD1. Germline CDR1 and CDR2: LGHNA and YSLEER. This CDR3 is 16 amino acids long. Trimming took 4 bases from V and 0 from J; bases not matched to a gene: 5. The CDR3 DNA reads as TGCGCCAGCAGCCGAGGACAGGCTACGAACACCGGGGAGCTGTTTTTT. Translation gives CASSRGQATNTGELFF.

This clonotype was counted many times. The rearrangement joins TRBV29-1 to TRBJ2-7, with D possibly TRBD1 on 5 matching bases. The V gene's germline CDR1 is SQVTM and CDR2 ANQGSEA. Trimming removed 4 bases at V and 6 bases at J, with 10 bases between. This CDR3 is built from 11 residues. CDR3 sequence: CSVGRDGEQYF. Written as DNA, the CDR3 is TGCAGCGTTGGCAGGGATGGCGAGCAGTACTTC.

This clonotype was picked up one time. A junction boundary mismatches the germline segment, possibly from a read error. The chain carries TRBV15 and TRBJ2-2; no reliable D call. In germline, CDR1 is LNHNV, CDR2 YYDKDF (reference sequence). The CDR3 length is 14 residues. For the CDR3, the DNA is TGTGTCACCAGCAGAGATCGTGGGAACGGGGAGCTGTTTTTT. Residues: CVTSRDRGNGELFF. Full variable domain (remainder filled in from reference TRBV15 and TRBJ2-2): DAMVIQNPRYQVTQFGKPVTLSCSQTLNHNVMYWYQQKSSQAPKLLFHYYDKDFNNEADTPDNFQSRRPNTSFCFLDIRSPGLGDTAMYLCVTSRDRGNGELFFGEGSRLTVL.

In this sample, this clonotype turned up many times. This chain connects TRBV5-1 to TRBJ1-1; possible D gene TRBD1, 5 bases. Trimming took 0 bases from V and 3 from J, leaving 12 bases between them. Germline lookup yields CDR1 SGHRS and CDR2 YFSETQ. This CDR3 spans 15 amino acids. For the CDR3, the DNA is TGCGCCAGCAGCTTGGTCCGGGGGACGGACACTGAAGCTTTCTTT. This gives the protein CASSLVRGTDTEAFF.

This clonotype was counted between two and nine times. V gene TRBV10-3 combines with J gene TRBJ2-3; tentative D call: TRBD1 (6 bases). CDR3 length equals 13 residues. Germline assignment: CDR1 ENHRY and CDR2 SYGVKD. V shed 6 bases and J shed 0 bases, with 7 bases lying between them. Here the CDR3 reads CAISGQSTDTQYF. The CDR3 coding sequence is TGTGCCATCAGCGGACAGAGCACAGATACGCAGTATTTT.

DNA of the CDR3: TGCAGTGCTAGAGATCCGCCTAGCGGCACCGGGGAGCTGTTTTTT. Translation: CSARDPPSGTGELFF. The chain links TRBV20-1 to TRBJ2-2; TRBD2 matches at 7 bases. This CDR3 spans 15 amino acids. J gave up 4 bases and V 0 bases, and 5 bases lay outside the gene matches. Per germline, CDR1 DFQATT and CDR2 SNEGSKA (reference sequence).

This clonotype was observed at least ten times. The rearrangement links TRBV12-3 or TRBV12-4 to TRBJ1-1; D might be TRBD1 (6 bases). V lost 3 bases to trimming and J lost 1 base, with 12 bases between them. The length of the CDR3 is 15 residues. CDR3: CASSLLQGWNTEAFF. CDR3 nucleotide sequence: TGTGCCAGCAGTTTGCTTCAGGGGTGGAACACTGAAGCTTTCTTT.

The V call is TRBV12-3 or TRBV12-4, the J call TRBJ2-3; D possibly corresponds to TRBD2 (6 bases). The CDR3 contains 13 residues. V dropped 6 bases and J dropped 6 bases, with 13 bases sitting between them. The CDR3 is CASSLLGGDTQYF. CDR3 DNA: TGTGCCAGCAGCCTCCTCGGGGGTGATACGCAGTATTTT.

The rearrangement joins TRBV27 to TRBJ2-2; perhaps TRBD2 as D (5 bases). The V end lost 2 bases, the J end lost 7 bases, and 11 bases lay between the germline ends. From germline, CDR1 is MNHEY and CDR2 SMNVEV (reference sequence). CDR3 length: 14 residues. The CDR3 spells CASSLISASGELFF. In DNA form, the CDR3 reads TGTGCCAGCAGTTTAATTAGCGCTAGCGGGGAGCTGTTTTTT.

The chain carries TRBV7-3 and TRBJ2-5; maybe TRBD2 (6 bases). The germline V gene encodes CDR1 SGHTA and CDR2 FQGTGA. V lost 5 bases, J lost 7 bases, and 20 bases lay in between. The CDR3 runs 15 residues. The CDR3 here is CASSPNGTPGGTQYF. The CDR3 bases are TGTGCCAGCAGCCCCAACGGGACTCCCGGCGGGACCCAGTACTTC. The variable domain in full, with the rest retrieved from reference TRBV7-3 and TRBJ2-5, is GAGVSQTPSNKVTEKGKYVELRCDPISGHTALYWYRQSLGQGPEFLIYFQGTGAADDSGLPNDRFFAVRPEGSVSTLKIQRTERGDSAVYLCASSPNGTPGGTQYFGPGTRLLVL.

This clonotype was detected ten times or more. CDR3 in amino acids: CASSLGTQGYF. Here the CDR3 DNA reads TGTGCCAGCAGTTTAGGGACACAGGGATACTTC. The chain carries TRBV12-3 or TRBV12-4 and TRBJ2-7, with a possible D match to TRBD1 (6 bases). Trimming took off 1 base at V and 13 bases at J, with 11 bases between the two ends. The CDR3 has 11 residues.

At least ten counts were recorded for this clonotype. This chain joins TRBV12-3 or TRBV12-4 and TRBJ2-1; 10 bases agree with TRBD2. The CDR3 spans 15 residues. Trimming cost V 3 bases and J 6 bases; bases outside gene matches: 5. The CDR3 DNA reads TGTGCCAGCAGTTTTGGGCTAGCGGGGGCCAATGAGCAGTTCTTC. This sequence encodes CASSFGLAGANEQFF.

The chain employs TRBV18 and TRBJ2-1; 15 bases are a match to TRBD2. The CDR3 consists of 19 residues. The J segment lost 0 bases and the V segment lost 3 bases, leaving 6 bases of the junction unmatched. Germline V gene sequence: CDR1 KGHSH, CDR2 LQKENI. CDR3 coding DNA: TGTGCCAGCTCACCTACCGGGACTAGCGGGAGGAGCTCCTACAATGAGCAGTTCTTC. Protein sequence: CASSPTGTSGRSSYNEQFF.

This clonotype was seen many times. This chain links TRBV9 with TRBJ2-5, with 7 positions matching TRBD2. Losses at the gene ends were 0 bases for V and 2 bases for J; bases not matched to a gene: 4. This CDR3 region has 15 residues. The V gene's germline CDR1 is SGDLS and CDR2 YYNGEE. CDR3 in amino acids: CASSVGSGTQETQYF. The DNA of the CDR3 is TGTGCCAGCAGCGTAGGAAGCGGGACTCAAGAGACCCAGTACTTC.

CDR3 residues: CSVRPGSKFEAFF. CDR3 coding DNA: TGCAGCGTTCGCCCCGGGTCCAAATTTGAAGCTTTCTTT. The chain recombines TRBV29-1 with TRBJ1-1; no reliable D call. Germline V gives CDR1 SQVTM, CDR2 ANQGSEA. V gave up 5 bases and J gave up 7 bases, with 17 bases separating them. This CDR3 has 13 residues.

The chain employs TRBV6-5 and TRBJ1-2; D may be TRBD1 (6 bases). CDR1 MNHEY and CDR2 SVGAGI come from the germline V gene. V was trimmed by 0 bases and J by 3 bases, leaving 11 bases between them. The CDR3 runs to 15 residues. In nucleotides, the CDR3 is TGTGCCAGCAGTTACTCGGGGGCCCCTGACTATGGCTACACCTTC. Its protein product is CASSYSGAPDYGYTF.

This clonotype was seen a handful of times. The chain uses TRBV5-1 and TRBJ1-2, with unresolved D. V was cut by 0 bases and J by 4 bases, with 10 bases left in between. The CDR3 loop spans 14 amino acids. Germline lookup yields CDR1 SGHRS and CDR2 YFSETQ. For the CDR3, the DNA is TGCGCCAGCAGCTTGGTTTTGGGGTCCTATGGCTACACCTTC. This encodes CASSLVLGSYGYTF.

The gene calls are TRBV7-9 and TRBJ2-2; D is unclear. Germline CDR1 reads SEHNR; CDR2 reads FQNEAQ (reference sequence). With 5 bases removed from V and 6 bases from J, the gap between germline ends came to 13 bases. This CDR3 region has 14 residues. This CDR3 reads CASSPGRPSGELFF. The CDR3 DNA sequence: TGTGCCAGCAGCCCCGGGCGTCCCTCCGGGGAGCTGTTTTTT.

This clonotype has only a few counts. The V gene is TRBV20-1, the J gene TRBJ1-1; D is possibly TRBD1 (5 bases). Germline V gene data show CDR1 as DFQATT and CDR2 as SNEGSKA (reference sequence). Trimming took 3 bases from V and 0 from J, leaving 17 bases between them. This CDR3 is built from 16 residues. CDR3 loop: CSASRGKGRLNTEAFF. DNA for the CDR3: TGCAGTGCTAGTAGGGGAAAGGGACGCTTGAACACTGAAGCTTTCTTT.

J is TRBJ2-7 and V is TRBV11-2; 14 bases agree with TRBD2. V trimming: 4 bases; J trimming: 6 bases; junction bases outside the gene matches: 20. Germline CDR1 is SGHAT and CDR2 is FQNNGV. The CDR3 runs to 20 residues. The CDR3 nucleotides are TGTGCCAGCAGCTATTATCGAACAGGGACTAGCGGGAGTAGGTCGGGCGAGCAGTACTTC. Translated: CASSYYRTGTSGSRSGEQYF.

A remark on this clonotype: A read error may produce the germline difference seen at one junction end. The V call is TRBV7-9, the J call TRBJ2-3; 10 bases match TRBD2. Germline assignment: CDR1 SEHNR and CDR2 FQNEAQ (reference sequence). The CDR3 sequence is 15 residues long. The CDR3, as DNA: TGTGCCAGCAGTTTAGCGGGAGGAGAAACAGATACGCAGTATTTT. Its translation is CASSLAGGETDTQYF.